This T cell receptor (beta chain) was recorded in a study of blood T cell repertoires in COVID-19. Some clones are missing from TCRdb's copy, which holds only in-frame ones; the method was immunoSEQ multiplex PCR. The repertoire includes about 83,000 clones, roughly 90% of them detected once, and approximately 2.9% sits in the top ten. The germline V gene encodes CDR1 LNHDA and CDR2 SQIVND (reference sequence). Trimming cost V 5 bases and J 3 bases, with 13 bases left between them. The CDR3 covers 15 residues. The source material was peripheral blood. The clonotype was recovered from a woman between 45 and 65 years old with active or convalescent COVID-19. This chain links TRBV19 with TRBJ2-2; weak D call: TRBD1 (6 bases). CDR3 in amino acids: CASSPSGTHTGELFF. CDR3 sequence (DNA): TGTGCCAGTAGTCCCTCCGGGACACACACCGGGGAGCTGTTTTTT.